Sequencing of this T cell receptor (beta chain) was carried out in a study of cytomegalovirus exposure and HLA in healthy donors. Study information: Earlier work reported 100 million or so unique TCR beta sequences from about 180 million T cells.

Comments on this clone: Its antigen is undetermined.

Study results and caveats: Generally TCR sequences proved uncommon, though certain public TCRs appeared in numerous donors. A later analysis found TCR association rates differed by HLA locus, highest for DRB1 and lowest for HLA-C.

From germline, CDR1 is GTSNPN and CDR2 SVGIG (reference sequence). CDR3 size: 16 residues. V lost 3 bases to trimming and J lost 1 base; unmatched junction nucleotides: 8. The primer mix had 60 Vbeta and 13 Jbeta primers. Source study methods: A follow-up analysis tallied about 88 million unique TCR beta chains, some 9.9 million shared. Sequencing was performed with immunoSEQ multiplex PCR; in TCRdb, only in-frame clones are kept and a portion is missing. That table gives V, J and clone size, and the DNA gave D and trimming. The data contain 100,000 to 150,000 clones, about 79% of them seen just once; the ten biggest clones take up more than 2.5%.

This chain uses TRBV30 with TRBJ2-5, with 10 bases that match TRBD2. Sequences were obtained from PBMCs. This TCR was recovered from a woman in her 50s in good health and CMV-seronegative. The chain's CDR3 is CAWSSGRAPGQETQYF. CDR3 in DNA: TGTGCCTGGAGCAGCGGGAGGGCCCCGGGCCAAGAGACCCAGTACTTC.